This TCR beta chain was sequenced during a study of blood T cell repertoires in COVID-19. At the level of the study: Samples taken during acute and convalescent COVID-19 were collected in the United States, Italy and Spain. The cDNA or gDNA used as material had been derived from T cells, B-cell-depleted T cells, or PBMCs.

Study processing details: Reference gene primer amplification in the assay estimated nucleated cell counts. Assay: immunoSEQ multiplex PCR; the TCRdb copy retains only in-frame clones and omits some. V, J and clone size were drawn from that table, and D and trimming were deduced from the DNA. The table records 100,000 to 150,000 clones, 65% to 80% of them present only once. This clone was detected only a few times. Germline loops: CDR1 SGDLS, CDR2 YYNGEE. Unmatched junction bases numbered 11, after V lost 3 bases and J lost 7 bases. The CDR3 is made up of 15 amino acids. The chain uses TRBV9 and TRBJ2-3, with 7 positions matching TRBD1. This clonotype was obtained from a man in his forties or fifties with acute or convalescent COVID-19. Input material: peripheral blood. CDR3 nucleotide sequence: TGTGCCAGCAGCGCGACAGGGTCCCTGGGATATACGCAGTATTTT. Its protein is CASSATGSLGYTQYF.